These T cell receptor beta chains were read from a single sample in a study of T cells in localized non-small cell lung cancer. The protocol was immunoSEQ multiplex PCR, while the TCRdb copy is restricted to in-frame clones and leaves out a portion. The sample lists approximately 49,000 clones, 77% occurring once. This specimen was peripheral blood, taken before any cancer treatment. The receptors were sampled from a man between 40 and 69 years old with stage I squamous cell lung carcinoma. Both conserved end residues are part of each CDR3. D genes are given only for firm matches. Only some rows state a clone size, as once, few, many or a class for expanded clones.

clone_size j_call v_call d_call cdr3_aa cdr3_nt
once TRBJ2-2 TRBV7-2 NA CASSFQGGTGELFF TGTGCCAGCAGCTTTCAGGGGGGAACCGGGGAGCTGTTTTTT
NA TRBJ2-3 TRBV6-1 NA CASSVGGDTQYF TGTGCCAGCAGTGTCGGGGGAGATACGCAGTATTTT
few TRBJ2-2 TRBV19 NA CATHIGRSNTGELFF TGTGCCACCCACATCGGGCGGTCGAACACCGGGGAGCTGTTTTTT
NA TRBJ2-7 TRBV11-3 TRBD2 CASSLGVGRSNEQYF TGTGCCAGCAGCTTAGGAGTCGGGAGGTCGAACGAGCAGTACTTC
NA TRBJ1-5 TRBV6-5 NA CASSYSGRRLNQPQHF TGTGCCAGCAGTTACTCCGGTCGGAGACTAAATCAGCCCCAGCATTTT
NA TRBJ1-2 TRBV14 NA CASSPARNYGYTF TGTGCCAGCAGCCCCGCGAGGAACTATGGCTACACCTTC
NA TRBJ2-4 TRBV19 NA CASSIAGFDIQYF TGTGCCAGTAGTATCGCAGGGTTTGACATTCAGTACTTC
NA TRBJ1-1 TRBV7-9 NA CASILGQSEAFF TGTGCCAGCATTCTAGGACAGAGCGAAGCTTTCTTT
NA TRBJ1-1 TRBV6-1 NA CASSIPQIMNTEAFF TGTGCCAGCAGTATCCCTCAAATCATGAACACTGAAGCTTTCTTT
NA TRBJ1-2 TRBV2 NA CASLAGGRGYTF TGTGCCAGCTTAGCAGGCGGGAGAGGCTACACCTTC
once TRBJ2-2 TRBV7-8 NA CASSLVQEGTGELFF TGTGCCAGCAGCTTAGTGCAGGAGGGAACCGGGGAGCTGTTTTTT
NA TRBJ1-2 TRBV5-4 TRBD1 CASSLDREGGYTF TGTGCCAGCAGCCTGGACAGGGAAGGAGGCTACACCTTC
NA TRBJ2-3 TRBV7-9 NA CASSSFLISTDTQYF TGTGCCAGCAGTTCCTTTCTGATTAGCACAGATACGCAGTATTTT
NA TRBJ2-2 TRBV7-9 NA CASSGGELFF TGTGCCAGCAGCGGTGGGGAGCTGTTTTTT
NA TRBJ2-1 TRBV4-1 TRBD2 CASSQGWVAGGHEQFF TGCGCCAGCAGCCAAGGGTGGGTGGCGGGGGGGCACGAGCAGTTCTTC
NA TRBJ1-5 TRBV7-8 NA CASNPEGNYHQPQHF TGTGCCAGCAACCCAGAAGGGAATTATCATCAGCCCCAGCATTTT
NA TRBJ2-3 TRBV19 NA CASRDGPSTDTQYF TGTGCCAGTAGGGACGGACCTAGCACAGATACGCAGTATTTT
NA TRBJ1-6 TRBV19 NA CASSIGQSPAPLHF TGTGCCAGTAGTATAGGACAGAGCCCCGCGCCCCTCCACTTT
NA TRBJ2-3 TRBV5-5 TRBD2 CASSLIASGAAGTDTQYF TGTGCCAGCAGCTTGATCGCTAGCGGGGCCGCTGGCACAGATACGCAGTATTTT
NA TRBJ2-1 TRBV10-3 TRBD2 CAIRDASGGYNEQFF TGTGCCATCAGAGATGCTAGCGGGGGCTACAATGAGCAGTTCTTC
NA TRBJ1-1 TRBV21-1 NA CASSMLNTEAFF TGTGCCAGCAGCATGTTAAACACTGAAGCTTTCTTT
NA TRBJ2-1 TRBV7-9 TRBD2 CASSTSGGDSKFF TGTGCCAGCAGTACGAGCGGGGGGGACTCTAAGTTCTTC
NA TRBJ1-6 TRBV7-8 NA CASSVRGSNSPLHF TGTGCCAGCAGCGTGAGGGGGTCAAATTCACCCCTCCACTTT
once TRBJ2-5 TRBV18 NA CASSPQAGQETQYF TGTGCCAGCTCACCACAGGCAGGGCAAGAGACCCAGTACTTC
NA TRBJ1-1 TRBV29-1 NA CSVEPQGNTEAFF TGCAGCGTAGAACCACAGGGAAACACTGAAGCTTTCTTT
NA TRBJ2-3 TRBV30 NA CAWSKEMAGYTDTQYF TGTGCCTGGAGTAAAGAAATGGCGGGGTATACAGATACGCAGTATTTT
NA TRBJ1-1 TRBV27 TRBD1 CASSPWTGAGAFF TGTGCCAGCAGTCCTTGGACAGGGGCGGGGGCTTTCTTT
NA TRBJ1-2 TRBV27 TRBD1 CASSPIDRVPGYTF TGTGCCAGCAGTCCAATTGACAGGGTTCCTGGCTACACCTTC
NA TRBJ1-1 TRBV6-1 TRBD1 CASSAGPDRVEAFF TGTGCCAGCAGTGCCGGACCTGACAGGGTCGAAGCTTTCTTT
NA TRBJ1-3 TRBV7-9 NA CASSLAASWGEDTIYF TGTGCCAGCAGCTTAGCGGCGTCCTGGGGTGAGGACACCATATATTTT
NA TRBJ2-7 TRBV18 NA CASSLTTATLDAEQYF TGTGCCAGCTCACTCACTACAGCGACCTTAGATGCCGAGCAGTACTTC
once TRBJ2-1 TRBV19 NA CASSIEQTLLNEQFF TGTGCCAGTAGTATTGAACAGACACTTCTTAATGAGCAGTTCTTC
NA TRBJ2-1 TRBV18 TRBD1 CASSPRGFGSTSSYNEQFF TGTGCCAGCTCACCCAGGGGGTTTGGGAGCACGAGCTCCTACAATGAGCAGTTCTTC
NA TRBJ2-1 TRBV6-5 NA CASSVQESYNEQFF TGTGCCAGCAGTGTACAGGAAAGCTACAATGAGCAGTTCTTC
NA TRBJ2-3 TRBV7-6 TRBD2 CASSLAGGFTDTQYF TGTGCCAGCAGCTTAGCGGGGGGGTTCACAGATACGCAGTATTTT
NA TRBJ1-2 TRBV6-5 NA CASSYLPRVGYGYTF TGTGCCAGCAGTTACCTCCCCAGGGTGGGCTATGGCTACACCTTC
NA TRBJ2-1 TRBV9 NA CASSVEGVAYNEQFF TGTGCCAGCAGCGTAGAAGGGGTCGCCTACAATGAGCAGTTCTTC
NA TRBJ1-5 TRBV7-2 NA CASSFMQGQPQHF TGTGCCAGCAGCTTTATGCAGGGCCAGCCCCAGCATTTT
NA TRBJ2-7 TRBV5-4 TRBD1 CASSNPGQVYEQYF TGTGCCAGCAGCAATCCGGGACAGGTCTACGAGCAGTACTTC
NA TRBJ2-2 TRBV5-5 NA CASSLDPGAGELFF TGTGCCAGCAGCTTGGATCCGGGGGCCGGGGAGCTGTTTTTT
NA TRBJ2-1 TRBV28 TRBD1 CASNNPTGVDEQFF TGTGCCAGCAACAATCCTACAGGGGTGGATGAGCAGTTCTTC
NA TRBJ1-6 TRBV7-6 NA CASSLGEGHPAPLHF TGTGCCAGCAGCTTAGGGGAGGGTCATCCAGCACCCCTCCACTTT
NA TRBJ2-5 TRBV5-1 NA CASSLAAVGETQYF TGCGCCAGCAGCTTGGCCGCGGTCGGGGAGACCCAGTACTTC
NA TRBJ1-1 TRBV6-5 TRBD1 CAISDRGGNTEAFF TGTGCCATCAGTGACAGGGGGGGGAACACTGAAGCTTTCTTT
NA TRBJ2-5 TRBV5-5 NA CASSQDLVSEETQYF TGTGCCAGCAGCCAAGATCTTGTTTCAGAGGAGACCCAGTACTTC
many TRBJ1-6 TRBV4-2 NA CASSQDGTVSSYNSPLHF TGTGCCAGCAGCCAAGACGGGACCGTGAGCTCCTATAATTCACCCCTCCACTTT
NA TRBJ2-5 TRBV4-1 NA CASSQDRPHRGPQETQYF TGCGCCAGCAGCCAAGATCGGCCTCATCGGGGACCTCAAGAGACCCAGTACTTC
NA TRBJ1-1 TRBV11-2 NA CASSLVQGTEAFF TGTGCCAGCAGCTTAGTGCAGGGTACTGAAGCTTTCTTT
NA TRBJ2-2 TRBV7-9 NA CASSLVGPTGELFF TGTGCCAGCAGCTTAGTTGGCCCCACCGGGGAGCTGTTTTTT
NA TRBJ2-7 TRBV5-4 NA CASKSAGANSYEQYF TGTGCCAGCAAAAGCGCGGGGGCCAACTCCTACGAGCAGTACTTC
few TRBJ1-2 TRBV15 NA CATSPIGGGYYGYTF TGTGCCACCTCACCTATAGGAGGGGGTTACTATGGCTACACCTTC
NA TRBJ2-7 TRBV7-7 NA CASSFDTSYEQYF TGTGCCAGCAGCTTTGACACCTCCTACGAGCAGTACTTC
NA TRBJ1-1 TRBV9 TRBD1 CASSRTGGKNTEAFF TGTGCCAGCAGCCGGACAGGGGGCAAGAACACTGAAGCTTTCTTT
few TRBJ1-3 TRBV5-4 TRBD1 CASSSGMTGTAGNTIYF TGTGCCAGCAGCTCGGGAATGACAGGGACGGCTGGAAACACCATATATTTT
NA TRBJ1-1 TRBV5-1 NA CASSLQGAATEAFF TGCGCCAGCAGCTTGCAGGGCGCGGCCACTGAAGCTTTCTTT